This is a list of T cell receptor beta chains from one sample in a study of blood T cell repertoires in COVID-19. Sequencing was performed with immunoSEQ multiplex PCR; in TCRdb, only in-frame clones are kept and a portion is missing. Among about 100,000 clones listed, roughly nine tenths were seen once. Sequencing was performed on peripheral blood. All receptors come from a man aged 45 to 65 with acute or convalescent COVID-19. Each CDR3 is given with its conserved first and last residue. The D gene is left open where the match is weak. Clone size is not always given. Where it is, it says once, few, many or a class for expanded clones.

TRBV3-1/TRBV3-2	once	TRBJ1-2	.	CASSQDSSGYGYTF	TGTGCCAGCAGCCAAGATTCCAGTGGCTATGGCTACACCTTC
TRBV30	.	TRBJ1-2	TRBD1	CAWSVLVPGQGSGYTF	TGTGCCTGGAGTGTACTGGTCCCGGGACAGGGTTCGGGCTACACCTTC
TRBV12-5	once	TRBJ1-5	.	CASGLEQTYYSNQPQHF	TGTGCTAGTGGTTTGGAGCAGACGTACTATAGCAATCAGCCCCAGCATTTT
TRBV19	.	TRBJ1-1	.	CAAGVSNTEAFF	TGTGCCGCAGGGGTTTCTAACACTGAAGCTTTCTTT
TRBV5-1	once	TRBJ2-6	.	CASSSRNSGANVLTF	TGCGCCAGCAGCTCCAGAAACTCTGGGGCCAACGTCCTGACTTTC
TRBV9	.	TRBJ2-1	TRBD2	CASSVVASGGARYNEQFF	TGTGCCAGCAGCGTAGTGGCTAGCGGGGGGGCTCGCTACAATGAGCAGTTCTTC
TRBV5-6	.	TRBJ1-4	TRBD1	CASSDRGRANEKLFF	TGTGCCAGCAGCGACAGGGGGCGGGCTAATGAAAAACTGTTTTTT
TRBV18	.	TRBJ2-5	.	CASSLQFGVPETQYF	TGTGCCAGCTCACTTCAATTCGGGGTCCCGGAGACCCAGTACTTC
TRBV7-9	once	TRBJ1-4	TRBD1	CASSLGRQGYEKLFF	TGTGCCAGCAGCTTAGGGCGACAGGGTTATGAAAAACTGTTTTTT
TRBV7-8	medium-sized	TRBJ1-1	.	CASSGQLTRDTEAFF	TGTGCCAGCAGCGGACAGCTTACTCGGGACACTGAAGCTTTCTTT
TRBV20-1	.	TRBJ2-5	TRBD1	CSASGDRVGETQYF	TGCAGTGCTAGTGGGGACAGGGTCGGAGAGACCCAGTACTTC
TRBV7-9	once	TRBJ1-4	.	CASSLDSEKLFF	TGTGCCAGCAGCTTAGATTCGGAAAAACTGTTTTTT